Presented here are 26 T cell receptor beta chains from one specimen sequenced in a study of T cells in Graves' hyperthyroidism and ophthalmopathy. Amplification of TCR beta CDR3 regions used RNA as the template. Carried out on the TCR CDR3, a first-round RT-PCR used the HTBI primer set. TCRdb called the multiplex PCR reads again in MiXCR, with one record for every CDR3 protein. This sample yields 350,000 or so distinct CDR3 sequences, of which 18% are seen a single time; roughly 16% belongs to the top ten. Sequencing was done on a sample of blood. The receptors originated from a woman aged 40 to 50 with Graves' ophthalmopathy.

This clonotype was seen ten or more times. This rearrangement joins TRBV28 to TRBJ2-7; TRBD1 might be the D (6 bases). CDR3 length: 13 residues. CDR1 is MDHEN and CDR2 is SYDVKM in the germline V gene. V gave up 7 bases and J gave up 3 bases, with 13 bases separating them. The DNA of the CDR3 is TGTGCCAGCACTTCGAGGGGGATCTACGAGCAGTACTTC. As protein: CASTSRGIYEQYF.

In its sample, this clonotype was seen many times. This chain connects TRBV12-3 or TRBV12-4 to TRBJ2-7, with D tentatively TRBD1 or TRBD2 (6 bases each). The CDR3 extends over 15 amino acids. Trimming stripped 6 bases from V and 1 base from J, with 16 bases between. CDR3 in amino acids: CASSRQGGGSYEQYF. The CDR3 DNA sequence: TGTGCCAGCAGCCGCCAAGGAGGGGGATCCTACGAGCAGTACTTC.

This clonotype was recorded many times. A much larger clone lies one base from this, so it may be a read error. The chain uses TRBV12-3 or TRBV12-4 and TRBJ1-1, with D possibly matching TRBD1 (5 bases). The CDR3 is made up of 13 amino acids. The chain's CDR3 is CASSLTGATEASF. The CDR3 DNA reads as TGTGCCAGCAGCCTCACAGGAGCCACTGAAGCTTCCTTT.

In this sample, this clonotype turned up many times. The chain combines TRBV27 with TRBJ2-5, with D tentatively TRBD1 (6 bases). CDR3 size: 15 residues. V shed 6 bases and J shed 3 bases, with 17 bases lying between them. Looked up from germline, CDR1 is MNHEY and CDR2 is SMNVEV (reference sequence). The CDR3 coding sequence is TGTGCCAGCAGCCCCCTGGGGGCCGAAAAAGAGACCCAGTACTTC. Protein: CASSPLGAEKETQYF.

The J gene is TRBJ1-1, the V gene TRBV20-1; no clear D. Germline V gene sequence: CDR1 DFQATT, CDR2 SNEGSKA (reference sequence). V lost 5 bases and J 1 base, leaving 8 bases between the germline ends. The CDR3 extends over 12 amino acids. The CDR3 is CSASQPNTEAFF. The CDR3 nucleotides are TGCAGTGCTTCTCAGCCGAACACTGAAGCTTTCTTT.

This clonotype has at least ten counts. The genes are TRBV5-1 and TRBJ2-7; TRBD2 aligns across 9 bases. The CDR3 is 15 residues long. CDR1 is SGHRS and CDR2 is YFSETQ in the germline V gene. V shed 0 bases and J 6 bases; nucleotides not matched to a gene: 7. The CDR3 DNA reads TGCGCCAGCAGCTTGGCTGGCGGGAGGGCCCCCGAGCAGTACTTC. Translating it yields CASSLAGGRAPEQYF.

V is TRBV7-8 and J is TRBJ2-5; D may be TRBD1 (5 bases). Germline-derived CDR1 and CDR2 are SGHVS and FQNEAQ. The CDR3 runs to 15 residues. V was shortened by 1 base and J by 5 bases, with 14 bases between the two germline ends. CDR3 amino acids: CASSLEWAGFETQYF. In nucleotides, the CDR3 is TGTGCCAGCAGCTTAGAGTGGGCAGGGTTTGAGACCCAGTACTTC. Using reference TRBV7-8 and TRBJ2-5 for the parts outside the CDR3, the full variable domain is GAGVSQSPRYKVAKRGQDVALRCDPISGHVSLFWYQQALGQGPEFLTYFQNEAQLDKSGLPSDRFFAERPEGSVSTLKIQRTQQEDSAVYLCASSLEWAGFETQYFGPGTRLLVL.

The sample holds many counts of this clonotype. This chain connects TRBV6-2 or TRBV6-3 to TRBJ1-1; TRBD1 is a possible D gene (6 bases). Trimming stripped 2 bases from V and 1 base from J, with 8 bases between. The CDR3 is made up of 14 amino acids. CDR1 is MNHEY, CDR2 SVGEGT, per germline. As DNA, the CDR3 is TGTGCCAGCAGTTACACGGACAGGAACACTGAAGCTTTCTTT. It translates to CASSYTDRNTEAFF.

This chain connects TRBV6-1 to TRBJ2-2; 10 bases map to TRBD2. With 4 bases clipped from V and 11 bases from J, the junction kept 10 bases outside the gene matches. CDR3 length: 15 residues. The germline V gene encodes CDR1 MNHNS and CDR2 SASEGT. The CDR3 is CASSGREGLARELFF. The CDR3 coding sequence is TGTGCCAGCAGTGGGAGGGAGGGACTAGCGCGTGAGCTGTTTTTT.

This clonotype appeared many times. The genes are TRBV6-2 or TRBV6-3 and TRBJ1-2; D unresolved. V dropped 4 bases and J dropped 3 bases, with 9 bases sitting between them. The CDR3 is 13 residues long. Per germline, CDR1 MNHEY and CDR2 SVGEGT. CDR3 bases: TGTGCCAGCAGTTCCGCAAACTACTATGGCTACACCTTC. Encoded protein: CASSSANYYGYTF.

In this sample, this clonotype turned up many times. The chain employs TRBV4-2 and TRBJ1-2; D remains unclear. The CDR3 runs 14 residues. The germline gives CDR1 LGHNA, CDR2 YNFKEQ. V was pared by 1 base and J by 8 bases, with 14 bases between. The CDR3 is CASSQGALSDGYTF. In DNA form, the CDR3 reads TGTGCCAGCAGCCAAGGGGCCCTCAGCGACGGCTACACCTTC.

The chain couples TRBV29-1 to TRBJ2-7; TRBD2 aligns across 11 bases. The CDR3 contains 13 residues. J lost 7 bases, V lost 3 bases, and 5 bases had no gene match. The V gene's germline CDR1 is SQVTM and CDR2 ANQGSEA. The CDR3, as DNA: TGCAGCGTTGAGACTAGCGGGACGGATGAGCAGTACTTC. Residues: CSVETSGTDEQYF.

This chain's CDR3 is CASSPMDPGPQPQHF. The CDR3, as DNA: TGTGCCAGCAGCCCGATGGATCCGGGACCACAGCCCCAGCATTTT. The gene calls are TRBV11-2 and TRBJ1-5; TRBD1 might be the D (5 bases). Between the trimmed V and J ends, which lost 5 bases and 7 bases, there was a span of 18 bases. CDR1 and CDR2 from the germline V gene are SGHAT and FQNNGV. The CDR3 totals 15 residues.

This clonotype was seen repeatedly, ten times or more. V gene TRBV7-2 combines with J gene TRBJ1-1; D is undetermined. Germline assignment: CDR1 SGHTA and CDR2 FQGNSA. V dropped 5 bases and J dropped 5 bases, with 12 bases sitting between them. This CDR3 comprises 13 residues. In DNA, the CDR3 is TGTGCCAGCAGCCCCGGACTGGGGACTGAAGCTTTCTTT. It yields the protein CASSPGLGTEAFF.

At least ten counts were recorded for this clonotype. This chain joins TRBV6-5 and TRBJ2-5, with D perhaps TRBD1 (6 bases). V dropped 4 bases and J dropped 3 bases, with 12 bases sitting between them. The CDR3 has 14 residues. The germline V gene has CDR1 MNHEY and CDR2 SVGAGI. The CDR3 DNA reads as TGTGCCAGCAGTTTACAGGGCCCAGAAGAGACCCAGTACTTC. Translated: CASSLQGPEETQYF.

This clonotype was found many times. The chain is built from TRBV12-3 or TRBV12-4 and TRBJ1-5; weak D call: TRBD1 (6 bases). The CDR3 contains 13 residues. The V end lost 7 bases, the J end lost 11 bases, and 18 bases lay between the germline ends. CDR3 sequence (DNA): TGTGCCAGCACATCTAGCGGGGGCATGTCCCAGCATTTT. This sequence encodes CASTSSGGMSQHF.

At least ten counts were recorded for this clonotype. The rearrangement links TRBV6-2 or TRBV6-3 to TRBJ1-5; the match to TRBD1 covers 10 bases. With V trimmed by 2 bases and J by 0 bases, 10 bases remained unmatched. In germline, CDR1 is MNHEY, CDR2 SVGEGT. The CDR3 runs 19 residues. CDR3 sequence reads: CASSYRPGQGIGSNQPQHF. The CDR3 nucleotides read TGTGCCAGCAGTTACAGACCGGGACAGGGGATTGGTAGCAATCAGCCCCAGCATTTT.

The table lists this clonotype with many counts. The CDR3 is CASSFGLHVGGVTGELFF. In DNA form, the CDR3 reads TGTGCCAGCAGCTTCGGTCTACATGTCGGGGGTGTCACCGGGGAGCTGTTTTTT. The rearrangement uses TRBV11-1 and TRBJ2-2; a weak D match, TRBD2 (6 bases). The germline V gene has CDR1 SGHAT and CDR2 FQDESV (reference sequence). The CDR3 contains 18 residues. The V and J ends lost 3 bases and 4 bases respectively, with 21 bases between them.

This clonotype appeared many times. The J gene is TRBJ1-2, the V gene TRBV19, with a tentative D call TRBD1 (6 bases). CDR3 size: 14 residues. The germline V and J ends were trimmed by 3 bases and 3 bases, with 11 bases remaining between them. Germline V gives CDR1 LNHDA, CDR2 SQIVND (reference sequence). The CDR3: CASSMDTGHYGYTF. The CDR3 DNA follows: TGTGCCAGTAGTATGGATACAGGGCACTATGGCTACACCTTC.

There are many counts of this clonotype. V and J are TRBV15 and TRBJ2-7, with 9 positions matching TRBD1. Germline values: CDR1 LNHNV, CDR2 YYDKDF (reference sequence). J was trimmed by 5 bases and V by 5 bases; bases with no gene match: 7. CDR3 length equals 14 residues. In nucleotides, the CDR3 is TGTGCCACCAGCTCTGACAGGGGGATAGACGAGCAGTACTTC. Protein: CATSSDRGIDEQYF.

The table lists this clonotype with a few counts. V and J are TRBV10-3 and TRBJ1-2; D is undetermined. CDR1 ENHRY and CDR2 SYGVKD come from the germline V gene. Trimming removed 10 bases at V and 2 bases at J, with 23 bases between. The CDR3 length is 16 residues. The DNA for the CDR3 is TGTGCCAACGAACACCCCAGCCAGGACTCCAACTATGGCTACACCTTC. Its translation is CANEHPSQDSNYGYTF.

This clonotype was observed a few times. CDR3 residues: CASRGAGDTQYF. The CDR3 bases are TGTGCCAGCAGGGGAGCGGGAGATACGCAGTATTTT. The chain has TRBV6-1 and TRBJ2-3, with D tentatively TRBD2 (6 bases). The ends were cut back, 6 bases at V and 5 bases at J, with 9 bases in the middle. Germline assignment: CDR1 MNHNS and CDR2 SASEGT. This CDR3 contains 12 residues.

This clonotype was observed many times. The rearrangement joins TRBV28 to TRBJ2-7; D possibly corresponds to TRBD2 (5 bases). Germline V gene lookup returns CDR1 MDHEN and CDR2 SYDVKM. Between the trimmed V and J ends, which lost 4 bases and 0 bases, there was a span of 16 bases. This CDR3 is 16 amino acids long. The CDR3 here is CASSYARTGGSYEQYF. CDR3 nucleotides: TGTGCCAGCAGTTACGCCCGGACTGGCGGCTCCTACGAGCAGTACTTC. The whole variable domain, remainder taken from reference TRBV28 and TRBJ2-7, is DVKVTQSSRYLVKRTGEKVFLECVQDMDHENMFWYRQDPGLGLRLIYFSYDVKMKEKGDIPEGYSVSREKKERFSLILESASTNQTSMYLCASSYARTGGSYEQYFGPGTRLTVT.

The table lists this clonotype with many counts. The chain couples TRBV20-1 to TRBJ2-4; 11 bases map to TRBD2. V was clipped by 2 bases and J by 7 bases; unmatched bases: 4. CDR1 DFQATT and CDR2 SNEGSKA come from the germline V gene (reference sequence). The CDR3 is made up of 14 amino acids. The CDR3 sequence: CSARTSGRTNIQYF. Here the CDR3 DNA reads TGCAGTGCTAGAACTAGCGGGAGAACGAACATTCAGTACTTC.

This clonotype occurred many times. This chain uses TRBV6-2 or TRBV6-3 with TRBJ1-1; D remains ambiguous. V lost 2 bases and J 1 base, leaving 5 bases between the germline ends. Germline-derived CDR1 and CDR2 are MNHEY and SVGEGT. CDR3 size: 13 residues. CDR3 nucleotides: TGTGCCAGCAGTTACATCCGGAACACTGAAGCTTTCTTT. Translation: CASSYIRNTEAFF.

This clonotype appeared many times. This CDR3 is CAISGGSSYEQYF. In nucleotides, the CDR3 is TGTGCCATCAGTGGGGGAAGTTCCTACGAGCAGTACTTC. The V gene is TRBV10-3, the J gene TRBJ2-7; D gene unclear. The CDR3 loop spans 13 amino acids. Trimming shortened V by 4 bases and J by 1 base, and 8 bases separated the two germline ends. Germline V gene data show CDR1 as ENHRY and CDR2 as SYGVKD.